Each of the 18 T cell receptor beta chains below was sequenced from the same sample in a study of T cell responses to AZD1222 COVID-19 vaccine. Generated by immunoSEQ multiplex PCR, the TCRdb table keeps only in-frame clones and is missing some. Here the sample spans roughly 98,000 clones, around 90% being singletons. The material sequenced was peripheral blood, taken on day 0 of AZD1222 vaccination. These receptors were taken from an adult in good health.

The V and J genes are TRBV28 and TRBJ2-5, with TRBD2 matching over 14 bases. V lost 8 bases, J lost 5 bases, and 13 bases stayed unmatched. Germline CDR1 MDHEN, CDR2 SYDVKM. CDR3 length: 17 residues. The CDR3 region is CASRGLAGVPGGETQYF. CDR3 in DNA: TGTGCCAGCCGGGGACTAGCGGGAGTCCCGGGAGGTGAGACCCAGTACTTC.

V is TRBV7-8 and J is TRBJ1-2; 9 bases are a match to TRBD1. After removal of 3 bases from V and 7 bases from J, the junction contained 6 bases not matched to a gene. CDR1 is SGHVS, CDR2 FQNEAQ, per germline. The CDR3 extends over 14 amino acids. This chain's CDR3 is CASSFRTGAAGYTF. The DNA for the CDR3 is TGTGCCAGCAGCTTTAGGACAGGGGCTGCTGGCTACACCTTC.

This chain links TRBV14 with TRBJ1-2; perhaps TRBD1 as D (6 bases). The CDR3 has 15 residues. CDR1 SGHDN and CDR2 FVKESK come from the germline V gene. V lost 1 base and J lost 6, with 15 bases in between. In DNA, the CDR3 is TGTGCCAGCAGCCAAGGCGGAACAGGGACCGATGGCTACACCTTC. It encodes CASSQGGTGTDGYTF.

Comment on this clone: Other DNA sequences within the sample encode an identical CDR3. This rearrangement joins TRBV5-1 to TRBJ1-1; 8 nucleotides align to TRBD1. The CDR3 runs to 14 residues. The J segment lost 1 base and the V segment lost 4 bases, leaving 3 bases of the junction unmatched. Germline V gene lookup returns CDR1 SGHRS and CDR2 YFSETQ. The CDR3 region has the DNA TGCGCCAGCAGCACCGGACAGGGGAACACTGAAGCTTTCTTT. Protein sequence: CASSTGQGNTEAFF. Complete variable domain (other parts from reference TRBV5-1 and TRBJ1-1): KAGVTQTPRYLIKTRGQQVTLSCSPISGHRSVSWYQQTPGQGLQFLFEYFSETQRNKGNFPGRFSGRQFSNSRSEMNVSTLELGDSALYLCASSTGQGNTEAFFGQGTRLTVV.

The chain combines TRBV27 with TRBJ1-1, with D maybe TRBD1 (6 bases). CDR3 length equals 15 residues. The germline V and J ends were trimmed by 0 bases and 7 bases, with 15 bases remaining between them. Germline CDR1 and CDR2: MNHEY and SMNVEV (reference sequence). CDR3 sequence (DNA): TGTGCCAGCAGTTTATCGGGTACGGGGGGCGGTGAAGCTTTCTTT. Its protein product is CASSLSGTGGGEAFF.

The chain carries TRBV7-3 and TRBJ1-2; TRBD1 matches at 7 bases. CDR3 length: 15 amino acids. V trimming: 5 bases; J trimming: 8 bases; junction bases outside the gene matches: 14. The germline gives CDR1 SGHTA, CDR2 FQGTGA. The CDR3: CASSPREGALGGYTF. In DNA form, the CDR3 reads TGTGCCAGCAGCCCCAGGGAGGGGGCCCTAGGAGGCTACACCTTC.

The J gene is TRBJ2-7, the V gene TRBV28; 11 bases map to TRBD1. Germline trimming cut 4 bases from V and 0 bases from J; bases unmatched to any gene: 2. Germline-derived CDR1 and CDR2 are MDHEN and SYDVKM. The CDR3 loop spans 15 amino acids. The CDR3 DNA is TGTGCCAGCAGTTGGGACAGGGGGAGCTCCTACGAGCAGTACTTC. It yields the protein CASSWDRGSSYEQYF.

The genes are TRBV14 and TRBJ2-3, with a tentative D call TRBD2 (5 bases). V was cut by 5 bases and J by 9 bases, with 12 bases left in between. CDR3 size: 12 residues. The germline CDR1 and CDR2 sequences are SGHDN and FVKESK. The CDR3 here is CASSTPAETQYF. CDR3 nucleotides: TGTGCCAGCAGCACACCAGCGGAGACGCAGTATTTT.

The chain couples TRBV7-9 to TRBJ2-6, with D maybe TRBD2 (6 bases). This CDR3 spans 14 amino acids. Trimming took off 8 bases at V and 0 bases at J, with 8 bases between the two ends. Germline V gene data show CDR1 as SEHNR and CDR2 as FQNEAQ (reference sequence). The CDR3 DNA is TGTGCCAGCGGGAGGACCTCTGGGGCCAACGTCCTGACTTTC. It yields the protein CASGRTSGANVLTF.

This chain uses TRBV5-5 with TRBJ1-3; no clear D gene. The CDR3 consists of 12 residues. The germline gives CDR1 SGHKS, CDR2 YYEKEE (reference sequence). Between the trimmed V and J ends, which lost 2 bases and 4 bases, there was a span of 4 bases. CDR3 DNA sequence: TGTGCCAGCAGCTTCAGGGGAAACACCATATATTTT. This codes for CASSFRGNTIYF.

The rearrangement uses TRBV6-1 and TRBJ1-2, with D unclear. V was cut by 2 bases and J by 0 bases, with 4 bases left in between. The CDR3 extends over 13 amino acids. CDR1 MNHNS and CDR2 SASEGT come from the germline V gene. CDR3 region: CASSETTNYGYTF. CDR3 coding DNA: TGTGCCAGCAGTGAAACCACTAACTATGGCTACACCTTC.

Only one count was recorded for this clone. This chain joins TRBV7-3 and TRBJ2-7; D gene unclear. This CDR3 is 14 amino acids long. Germline values: CDR1 SGHTA, CDR2 FQGTGA. V was shortened by 5 bases and J by 1 base, with 12 bases between the two germline ends. The CDR3 DNA sequence: TGTGCCAGCAGCCAATCCTCCGGGTCCTACGAGCAGTACTTC. Its protein product is CASSQSSGSYEQYF.

The chain is built from TRBV7-9 and TRBJ1-6, with TRBD1 as a possible D gene (6 bases). V lost 5 bases and J 5 bases, leaving 16 bases between the germline ends. CDR3 length: 16 amino acids. In germline, CDR1 is SEHNR, CDR2 FQNEAQ (reference sequence). The CDR3 is CASSHPQGGHNSPLHF. Here the CDR3 DNA reads TGTGCCAGCAGCCACCCACAGGGTGGCCATAATTCACCCCTCCACTTT.

The chain has TRBV14 and TRBJ1-2, with no clear D. Between the trimmed V and J ends, which lost 0 bases and 8 bases, there was a span of 13 bases. The length of the CDR3 is 14 residues. Germline CDR1 is SGHDN and CDR2 is FVKESK. The CDR3: CASSQEGALGGYTF. CDR3 in DNA: TGTGCCAGCAGCCAAGAAGGAGCTTTGGGAGGCTACACCTTC.

The V and J genes are TRBV15 and TRBJ1-5; D is perhaps TRBD1 (5 bases). The V end was cut by 1 base, the J end by 11 bases, with 18 bases between. The CDR3 covers 15 residues. The germline CDR1 and CDR2 sequences are LNHNV and YYDKDF (reference sequence). The CDR3 here is CATSRVRDPGEAQHF. The DNA of the CDR3 is TGTGCCACCAGCAGAGTTCGGGACCCCGGGGAGGCCCAGCATTTT.

The rearrangement uses TRBV7-6 and TRBJ2-5; 11 positions match TRBD2. The CDR3 is 16 residues long. Germline assignment: CDR1 SGHVS and CDR2 FNYEAQ. The junction had 7 bases not matched to a gene; V was cut back by 5 bases and J by 2 bases. The CDR3 loop reads CASSPSVAGGQETQYF. The CDR3 nucleotides read TGTGCCAGCAGCCCATCCGTAGCGGGGGGGCAAGAGACCCAGTACTTC.

The chain carries TRBV25-1 and TRBJ1-2; 10 bases map to TRBD1. The CDR3 runs to 15 residues. In germline, CDR1 is MGHDK, CDR2 SYGVNS. The V gene end was trimmed by 5 bases and the J gene end by 9 bases; junction bases not matched to a gene: 12. The CDR3 is CASSPSGTGVRSYTF. The CDR3 DNA follows: TGTGCCAGCAGTCCTTCCGGGACAGGGGTCCGGAGCTACACCTTC.

The chain employs TRBV5-4 and TRBJ1-4; 8 bases are shared with TRBD1. With 0 bases clipped from V and 6 bases from J, the junction kept 4 bases outside the gene matches. Per the germline V gene, CDR1 is SGHNT and CDR2 is YYREEE (reference sequence). The CDR3 extends over 15 amino acids. CDR3 DNA: TGTGCCAGCAGCTTGGGGCAGGGGGCGGATGAAAAACTGTTTTTT. This encodes CASSLGQGADEKLFF.